A selection of T cell receptor beta chains follows, all from one sample in a study of human T cells and chemical hapten exposure. Each CDR3 protein gets one entry after TCRdb re-called the RACE reads with MiXCR. The table records some 82,000 distinct CDR3 sequences, about 10% of them present only once. The starting material was whole blood, obtained in connection with sensitization to the hapten diphenylcyclopropenone (DPC). All receptors derive from a woman aged 45-65 years with alopecia areata. Some clones in this sample may be carry-over from other donors' samples. CDR3s include the opening cysteine and the closing phenylalanine or tryptophan. The order of the fields is D gene, V gene, clone size, J gene, CDR3 DNA, CDR3 protein. A D gene is named only where the DNA matches it firmly. Rows give clone size only sometimes, using once, few, many, or a class for an expanded clone.

TRBD2	TRBV27	many	TRBJ2-2	TGTGCCAGCAGTTTACAGGCTGGATTAGCGGGCGGGGACACCGGGGAGCTGTTTTTT	CASSLQAGLAGGDTGELFF
TRBD2	TRBV11-2	-	TRBJ2-7	TGTGCCAGCAGCTCCAGACTAGCGGGAGCCGTAGACGAGCAGTACTTC	CASSSRLAGAVDEQYF
TRBD1	TRBV6-2/TRBV6-3	-	TRBJ1-5	TGTGCCAGCAGTTACCCGAGCGGACAGGGGACTTATCAGCCCCAGCATTTT	CASSYPSGQGTYQPQHF
-	TRBV14	-	TRBJ2-7	TGTGCCAGCAGCCAAGATTTAAGAGGGACCTACGAGCAGTACTTC	CASSQDLRGTYEQYF
TRBD2	TRBV4-2	few	TRBJ2-7	TGTGCCAGCAGCCCTTTCGGCGCGGGAGGGCGTAGCGAGCAGTACTTC	CASSPFGAGGRSEQYF
-	TRBV9	-	TRBJ1-1	TGTGCCAGCAGCGCCGGGGGGTCAGGGGCCACTGAAGCTTTCTTT	CASSAGGSGATEAFF
TRBD1	TRBV6-2/TRBV6-3	many	TRBJ1-1	TGTGCCAGCAGTCTTGACAGGGTGAACACTGAAGCTTTCTTT	CASSLDRVNTEAFF
TRBD1	TRBV10-3	few	TRBJ1-5	TGTGCCATCAGTCCTACAGGGGGTTGGCAGCCCCAGCATTTT	CAISPTGGWQPQHF
-	TRBV7-9	many	TRBJ2-3	TGTGCCAGCAGCTTAGTTCGCGGGAGCACAGATACGCAGTATTTT	CASSLVRGSTDTQYF
-	TRBV18	-	TRBJ2-7	TGTGCCAGCTCACAAGACCGGGGCGCCACTTCTTGGGAGCAGTACTTC	CASSQDRGATSWEQYF
TRBD2	TRBV10-2	many	TRBJ2-1	TGCGCCAGCAAGACTAGCGGGAGGGCCAATGAGCAGTTCTTC	CASKTSGRANEQFF
-	TRBV29-1	many	TRBJ1-1	TGCAGCGTTAGGTATGGGGACACTGAAGCTTTCTTT	CSVRYGDTEAFF
-	TRBV7-2	-	TRBJ1-1	TGTGCCAGCAACAACAGGGCTGAAGCTTTCTTT	CASNNRAEAFF
TRBD2	TRBV28	many	TRBJ2-7	TGTGCCAGCAGGTTTAGCGGGAGCTCCCACGAGCAGTACTTC	CASRFSGSSHEQYF
TRBD2	TRBV2	many	TRBJ2-3	TGTGCCACAGCTTGGGCGGGGGGCCCCACAGATACGCAGTATTTT	CATAWAGGPTDTQYF
-	TRBV7-9	many	TRBJ2-3	TGTGCCAGCAGCTTATGGGGACCAGACGCAGATACGCAGTATTTT	CASSLWGPDADTQYF
TRBD1	TRBV23-1	few	TRBJ2-7	TGCGCCAGCAGCCTCCCCGACAGGGTCTCCTACGAGCAGTACTTC	CASSLPDRVSYEQYF
-	TRBV5-1	-	TRBJ2-6	TGCGCCAGCAGCTCGGCGGATTGGACCAACGTCCTGACTTTC	CASSSADWTNVLTF
-	TRBV28	few	TRBJ2-7	TGTGCCAGCAGTTTCATAAGGGGATCATCGTACGAGCAGTACTTC	CASSFIRGSSYEQYF
TRBD1	TRBV11-2	few	TRBJ2-4	TGTGCCAGCAGCTTAGGACAGGGTACGGGCATTCAGTACTTC	CASSLGQGTGIQYF
-	TRBV7-2	-	TRBJ1-3	TGTGCCAGCAGCTTGGACTCGTACTCTGGAAACACCATATATTTT	CASSLDSYSGNTIYF
-	TRBV6-1	-	TRBJ1-2	TGTGCCAGCAGTGAATTCCGCAGTAATGGCTACACCTTC	CASSEFRSNGYTF
-	TRBV7-9	many	TRBJ2-5	TGTGCCAGCAGCTTACTACTAGATGAGACCCAGTACTTC	CASSLLLDETQYF
-	TRBV20-1	many	TRBJ1-5	TGCAGTGCTAGAGATCCATTCGAGGGTCAGCCCCAGCATTTT	CSARDPFEGQPQHF
TRBD2	TRBV3-1	few	TRBJ2-4	TGTGCCAGCAGCCAAGGGATACTAGCGGGGGACATTCAGTACTTC	CASSQGILAGDIQYF
TRBD1	TRBV19	-	TRBJ2-7	TGTGCCAGTAGTGCCGGGACAGGGAAAACCTACGAGCAGTACTTC	CASSAGTGKTYEQYF
-	TRBV2	few	TRBJ1-5	TGTGCCAGCAGTAGGGGGGCTAAACAGCCCCAGCATTTT	CASSRGAKQPQHF
-	TRBV6-6	-	TRBJ1-1	TGTGCCAGCAGAAACCAACGACCGTTGAACACTGAAGCTTTCTTT	CASRNQRPLNTEAFF
TRBD2	TRBV7-2	many	TRBJ2-1	TGTGCCAGCAGCTTAGAGGGGACTAGCGGGAGGTACTACAATGAGCAGTTCTTC	CASSLEGTSGRYYNEQFF
-	TRBV20-1	-	TRBJ1-1	TGCAGTGCTAGAGACGGGATCCCCGGGGGAGCTTTCTTT	CSARDGIPGGAFF
-	TRBV29-1	many	TRBJ2-4	TGCAGCGTTGGGGGCAGGGGAAAAAACATTCAGTACTTC	CSVGGRGKNIQYF
-	TRBV7-8	few	TRBJ2-3	TGTGCCAGCAGCTTAAAAGATACGCAGTATTTT	CASSLKDTQYF
-	TRBV9	-	TRBJ2-2	TGTGCCAGCAGCCAGACTCCCGGGTCCCAAGTAGCTGGGGAGCTGTTTTTT	CASSQTPGSQVAGELFF
TRBD2	TRBV6-2/TRBV6-3	many	TRBJ2-1	TGTGCCAGCAGTTACCGGGGCCCAGCGGGGGGTGTCCGATTCAATGAGCAGTTCTTC	CASSYRGPAGGVRFNEQFF
-	TRBV29-1	many	TRBJ2-5	TGCAGCCCTGGAGGAGATTTGGAGACCCAGTACTTC	CSPGGDLETQYF
-	TRBV5-1	many	TRBJ2-7	TGCGCCAGCAGCTCGGGGGCAGGGGCGGGCGAGCAGTACTTC	CASSSGAGAGEQYF
-	TRBV27	many	TRBJ2-4	TGTGCCAGCAGTGCCACAGGGTTCCCAAACATTCAGTACTTC	CASSATGFPNIQYF
TRBD1	TRBV5-1	many	TRBJ2-3	TGCGCCAGCCGCCGGACAGGGTTATCAGATACGCAGTATTTT	CASRRTGLSDTQYF
-	TRBV15	few	TRBJ2-7	TGTGCCACCAGCACAGGGGCAGCTCGCTACGAGCAGTACTTC	CATSTGAARYEQYF
TRBD1	TRBV7-8	-	TRBJ1-2	TGTGCCAGCAGCCCCTGGACAGGGTACGAGTATGGCTACACCTTC	CASSPWTGYEYGYTF
-	TRBV18	-	TRBJ2-3	TGTGCCAGCTCACCATTGACTAGACGAGCAGATACGCAGTATTTT	CASSPLTRRADTQYF
TRBD1	TRBV6-1	few	TRBJ2-3	TGTGCCAGCACATCCGGGACAGGAAGCACAGATACGCAGTATTTT	CASTSGTGSTDTQYF
-	TRBV12-3/TRBV12-4	many	TRBJ1-1	TGTGCCAGCAGGACCAACTTCAGGGGGAACACTGAAGCTTTCTTT	CASRTNFRGNTEAFF
TRBD1	TRBV30	few	TRBJ2-3	TGTGCCTGGTCGACAGGGGCAGATACGCAGTATTTT	CAWSTGADTQYF
-	TRBV6-2/TRBV6-3	-	TRBJ1-1	TGTGCCAGCACCAACGGGGGGACGGGGAGGACTGAAGCTTTCTTT	CASTNGGTGRTEAFF
TRBD1	TRBV28	many	TRBJ1-2	TGTGCCAGCACCCAGGGGGGATCTTCCTCGAGAAACTATGGCTACACCTTC	CASTQGGSSSRNYGYTF
-	TRBV7-9	few	TRBJ2-3	TGTGCCAGCAGCCTAAATGCAAGACTGGGGTATTTT	CASSLNARLGYF
-	TRBV5-6	-	TRBJ2-3	TGTGCCAGCAGCTTGAGGGGAGGCACAGATACGCAGTATTTT	CASSLRGGTDTQYF
-	TRBV13	-	TRBJ1-1	TGTGCCAGCAGCCTAGCGGGGGACACTGAAGCTTTCTTT	CASSLAGDTEAFF
TRBD1	TRBV4-2	few	TRBJ1-4	TGTGCCAGCAGCCGCCCGGACAGGGGGCATGAAAAACTGTTTTTT	CASSRPDRGHEKLFF
-	TRBV14	many	TRBJ2-5	TGTGCCAGCAGCCAAGCCGCGGGACAGAAGTACTTC	CASSQAAGQKYF
-	TRBV6-6	-	TRBJ2-1	TGTGCCAGCAGTTACTATCAGCCAGAGGGGCAGTTCTTC	CASSYYQPEGQFF
-	TRBV5-6	few	TRBJ2-5	TGTGCCAGCAGCTTGGCCCGGGTGGAAGAGACCCAGTACTTC	CASSLARVEETQYF
-	TRBV2	few	TRBJ2-7	TGTGCCAGCAGTGTGAAATTTTCCTACGAGCAGTACTTC	CASSVKFSYEQYF
TRBD1	TRBV29-1	-	TRBJ2-5	TGCAGCGTTGTTAACCCGGACAGGAAAGAGACCCAGTACTTC	CSVVNPDRKETQYF